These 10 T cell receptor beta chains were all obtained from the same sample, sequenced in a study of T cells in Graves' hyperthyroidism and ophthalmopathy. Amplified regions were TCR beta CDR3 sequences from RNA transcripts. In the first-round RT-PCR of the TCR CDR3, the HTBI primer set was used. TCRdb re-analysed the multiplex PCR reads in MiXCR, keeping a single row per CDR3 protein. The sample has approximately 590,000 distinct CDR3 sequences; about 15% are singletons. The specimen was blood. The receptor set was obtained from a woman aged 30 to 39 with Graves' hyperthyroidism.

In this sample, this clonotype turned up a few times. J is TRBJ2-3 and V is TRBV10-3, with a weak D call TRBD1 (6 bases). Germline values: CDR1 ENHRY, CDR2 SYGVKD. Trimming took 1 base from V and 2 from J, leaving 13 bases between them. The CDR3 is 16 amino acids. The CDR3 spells CAISELPGQITDTQYF. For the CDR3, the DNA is TGTGCCATCAGTGAGTTACCGGGACAAATCACAGATACGCAGTATTTT.

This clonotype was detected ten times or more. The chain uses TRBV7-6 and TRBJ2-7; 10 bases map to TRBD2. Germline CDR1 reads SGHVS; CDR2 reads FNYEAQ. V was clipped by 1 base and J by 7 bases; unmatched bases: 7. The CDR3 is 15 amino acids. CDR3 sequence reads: CASSLGLAGVGEQYF. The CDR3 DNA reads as TGTGCCAGCAGCTTAGGGCTAGCGGGAGTGGGAGAGCAGTACTTC.

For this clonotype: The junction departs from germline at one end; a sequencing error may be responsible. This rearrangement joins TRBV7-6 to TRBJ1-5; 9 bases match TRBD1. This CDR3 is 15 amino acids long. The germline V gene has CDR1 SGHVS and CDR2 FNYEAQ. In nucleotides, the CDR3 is TGTGCCAGCAGCGTAGCGGGACAGGGTCGTCAGCCCCAGCATTTT. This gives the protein CASSVAGQGRQPQHF. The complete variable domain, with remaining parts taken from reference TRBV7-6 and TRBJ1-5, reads GAGVSQSPRYKVTKRGQDVALRCDPISGHVSLYWYRQALGQGPEFLTYFNYEAQQDKSGLPNDRFSAERPEGSISTLTIQRTEQRDSAMYRCASSVAGQGRQPQHFGDGTRLSIL.

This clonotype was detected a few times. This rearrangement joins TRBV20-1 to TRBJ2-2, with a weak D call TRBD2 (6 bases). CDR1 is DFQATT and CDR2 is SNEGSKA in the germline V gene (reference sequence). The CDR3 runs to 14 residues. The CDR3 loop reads CSARETAITGELFF. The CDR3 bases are TGCAGCGCCCGGGAGACAGCGATCACCGGGGAGCTGTTTTTT.

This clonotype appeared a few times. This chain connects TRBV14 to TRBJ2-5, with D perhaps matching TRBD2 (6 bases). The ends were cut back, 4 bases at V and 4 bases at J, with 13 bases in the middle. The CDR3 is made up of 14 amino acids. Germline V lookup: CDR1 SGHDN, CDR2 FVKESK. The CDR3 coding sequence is TGTGCCAGCAGCCTCGGCGGGAAAGGAGAGACCCAGTACTTC. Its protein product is CASSLGGKGETQYF.

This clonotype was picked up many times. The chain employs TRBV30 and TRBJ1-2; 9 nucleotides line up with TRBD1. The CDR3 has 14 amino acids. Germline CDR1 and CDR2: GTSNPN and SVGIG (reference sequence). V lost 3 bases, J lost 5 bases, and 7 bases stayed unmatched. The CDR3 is CAWSADRGRYGYTF. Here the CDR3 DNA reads TGTGCCTGGAGCGCGGACAGGGGCCGATATGGCTACACCTTC.

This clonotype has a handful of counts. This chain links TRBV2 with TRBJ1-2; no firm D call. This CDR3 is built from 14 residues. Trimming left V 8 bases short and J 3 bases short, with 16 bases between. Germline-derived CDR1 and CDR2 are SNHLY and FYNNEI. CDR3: CASEQKWVDYGYTF. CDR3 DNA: TGTGCCAGCGAACAAAAGTGGGTTGACTATGGCTACACCTTC.

The CDR3 here is CASSPSAASSYEQYF. DNA for the CDR3: TGTGCCAGCAGTCCCTCAGCTGCTAGCTCCTACGAGCAGTACTTC. V is TRBV7-2 and J is TRBJ2-7; no reliable D call. CDR3 length equals 15 residues. Trimming removed 6 bases at V and 0 bases at J, with 15 bases between. Per germline, CDR1 SGHTA and CDR2 FQGNSA. The variable domain in full, with the rest retrieved from reference TRBV7-2 and TRBJ2-7, is GAGVSQSPSNKVTEKGKDVELRCDPISGHTALYWYRQSLGQGLEFLIYFQGNSAPDKSGLPSDRFSAERTGGSVSTLTIQRTQQEDSAVYLCASSPSAASSYEQYFGPGTRLTVT.

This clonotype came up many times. CDR3 sequence: CASAPPGTFTGNTIYF. The CDR3 DNA is TGTGCCAGCGCCCCCCCCGGGACATTTACTGGAAACACCATATATTTT. The chain joins TRBV7-2 to TRBJ1-3; D possibly corresponds to TRBD1 (6 bases). The ends were cut back, 8 bases at V and 2 bases at J, with 19 bases in the middle. Germline CDR1 SGHTA, CDR2 FQGNSA. This CDR3 is built from 16 residues. Full variable domain (rest looked up from reference TRBV7-2 and TRBJ1-3): GAGVSQSPSNKVTEKGKDVELRCDPISGHTALYWYRQSLGQGLEFLIYFQGNSAPDKSGLPSDRFSAERTGGSVSTLTIQRTQQEDSAVYLCASAPPGTFTGNTIYFGEGSWLTVV.

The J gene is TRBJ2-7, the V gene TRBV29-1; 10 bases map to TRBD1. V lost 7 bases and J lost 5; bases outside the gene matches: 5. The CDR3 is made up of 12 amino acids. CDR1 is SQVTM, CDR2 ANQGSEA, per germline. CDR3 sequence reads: CSAETGGHEQYF. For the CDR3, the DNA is TGCAGCGCAGAGACAGGGGGCCACGAGCAGTACTTC.